This is a list of T cell receptor beta chains from one sample in a study of blood T cell repertoires in COVID-19. Clones were sequenced by immunoSEQ multiplex PCR, and TCRdb holds only the in-frame ones, with some missing. Of approximately 92,000 clones in the sample, 84% were seen once. Input material: peripheral blood. These receptors were collected from a man in his 70s with active or convalescent COVID-19. CDR3s leave out the opening cysteine and the closing phenylalanine or tryptophan. D genes are given only for firm matches. The size field is filled for only some rows; it gives once, few, many or a size class.

clone_size d_call j_call v_call cdr3_aa
. . TRBJ1-5 TRBV5-8 ASSLAQGGFSNQPQH
. TRBD2 TRBJ2-3 TRBV7-3 ASSLGTSGTDTQY
. . TRBJ1-6 TRBV30 AWSQGNSPLH
once . TRBJ2-5 TRBV16 ASSPSRRVYQETQY
. TRBD2 TRBJ2-3 TRBV30 AWSPSGLTDTQY
few TRBD1 TRBJ1-5 TRBV20-1 SASDTFRTGGYQPQH
. . TRBJ2-7 TRBV15 ATRTSGGYEQY
. TRBD1 TRBJ2-2 TRBV5-1 ASSLARGPNTGELF
. TRBD1 TRBJ2-2 TRBV7-9 ASSLEWDRAGELF
. TRBD1 TRBJ1-1 TRBV6-5 ASRDSMNTEAF
. . TRBJ1-6 TRBV5-5 ASSLHGQDYSPLH
. . TRBJ1-2 TRBV19 ASSPRQYGYT
. TRBD1 TRBJ2-7 TRBV7-9 ASSSQGVSYEQY
. TRBD1 TRBJ2-7 TRBV7-3 ASSRTGKEYEQY
. . TRBJ2-1 TRBV2 ASSEGGTQF
once . TRBJ2-3 TRBV2 ASSGRTGTDTQY
. TRBD2 TRBJ2-3 TRBV19 ASSIGTSPSTDTQY
. . TRBJ1-1 TRBV7-9 ASSLQGYTEAF
. TRBD1 TRBJ2-1 TRBV19 ARETATGGEYNEQF
few . TRBJ1-5 TRBV10-1 ASFPGRQILLSNQPQH